This T cell receptor (beta chain) was sequenced in a study of control samples from healthy donors and cancer patients. The assay was immunoSEQ multiplex PCR, and TCRdb's table has in-frame clones only and misses some. Altogether some 120,000 clones are present, around nine tenths being singletons, with the ten largest covering approximately 2.7%. This clone was recorded only once. This CDR3 contains 14 residues. V was pared by 7 bases and J by 0 bases, with 10 bases between. Per the germline V gene, CDR1 is SNHLY and CDR2 is FYNNEI. The sequence was obtained from a young man in good health. Sequencing was carried out using blood. The chain employs TRBV2 and TRBJ1-5; no reliable D call. Here the CDR3 reads CASTSTSSNQPQHF. CDR3 nucleotides: TGTGCCAGCACCTCGACGAGTAGCAATCAGCCCCAGCATTTT.